The entry that follows covers one TCR beta chain sequence. This clonotype was seen a handful of times. What this receptor recognizes is not known. No base quality values were provided; no much bigger clone lies one nucleotide off. The data are from a study of blood T cells in healthy people across ages (dated by TCRdb to the mid-2010s). With regard to the full study: Template switching captured roughly one uniquely barcoded TCR beta cDNA molecule per two T cells in model experiments. The study measured age-related changes in TCR beta repertoire diversity using deep sequencing normalized with unique cDNA molecular identifiers. The donors were divided into four age groups: young (average approximately 17 years), middle-aged (about 39), aged (under 70) and long-lived (approximately 74). Two additional independent replicas of 1 million unique cDNA reads from the same blood draw were analyzed for two donors (one aged 18 to 29 and one aged 80 or older).

Via the germline V gene, CDR1 is SGHTA and CDR2 FQGNSA. The CDR3 runs 18 residues from the cysteine to the phenylalanine. Kept here is only the CDR3 DNA, which spans 54 bases and is read in frame from base 1. Deletion took 1 base off V and 5 bases off J, with a span of 21 bases between the germline ends. Libraries were prepared through 5' RACE. Sequencing was carried out with an Illumina HiSeq 2500. The second PCR ran for about 7 to 11 cycles and used a J-beta primer mix along with a sample-barcoded 5' primer. A template-switch 5' adaptor carrying 12 random nucleotides introduced a unique molecular identifier onto each TCR beta cDNA molecule. At least 3 million CDR3-containing paired-end reads were obtained from each sample. The Mint cDNA synthesis kit, primed by a TRBC-specific oligonucleotide, was used to synthesize first-strand cDNA from all RNA. Following uracil-DNA glycosylase treatment, a first 18-cycle PCR with universal primers M1SS and BC2_uni_R was performed on all cDNA. For the original study's pipeline: For normalization, 1 million high-quality reads, each with a distinct molecular identifier, were randomly selected from each sample. Instead of being binned into consensus sequences, reads that shared molecular identifiers were thrown out. CDR3 identification, clonotype clustering and error correction used MiTCR with a Q25 quality threshold and the strictest error-elimination algorithm. Lower-bound total TCR beta diversity was estimated with a nonparametric unseen species model using Euler transformation. TCRdb took the public reads, trimmed them with fastp at Q25, ran MiXCR for clone calling and kept in-frame beta chains. Every distinct CDR3 protein forms one entry, paired with its most common genes and DNA. Clone size and V and J calls follow TCRdb, not the original study. The sample includes around 990,000 distinct CDR3 sequences, with almost 25% observed a single time. The top ten constitute around 0.75% of the sample.

What the research found in general, with its limitations: The CMV infection status of donors was not known, potentially confounding age-related changes in expanded clonotypes. The long-lived group showed more naive CD4+ T cells, fewer expanded clones and increased TCR diversity than the aged group, suggesting age selection. A strong correlation was found between observed TCR beta diversity and the percentage of naive T cells measured by flow cytometry. Estimates of total diversity based on one million sequenced T cells were regarded as lower bounds and as underestimates. As age increased, observed TCR beta diversity per million T cells dropped in a roughly linear way, and a significant reduction was already evident by age approximately 40. Because profiling used bulk unsorted PBMCs, naive and antigen-experienced compartments could not be compared conclusively.

The donors were some 39 Caucasian individuals from Russia, aged roughly 6 to 90 years, who were systemically healthy. Each donor gave 8 to 10 milliliters of peripheral blood, collected into EDTA-treated Vacutainer tubes. Ficoll-Paque density-gradient centrifugation was used to isolate PBMCs, with at least 6 million per sample. Trizol reagent was used to extract total RNA from the PBMCs, yielding at least 5 micrograms per sample. For every donor, an aliquot of PBMCs went through flow cytometry to measure the percentages of naive CD45RAhigh/CD27high T cells. These data were also reused for a study on T cells of mothers and their children. The second study also describes: Donors were nine systemically healthy Caucasian individuals: three mothers and their six children. cDNA synthesis consumed the entire amount of extracted RNA, loaded at 1.5 ug RNA in each 15 ul reaction. In the second PCR, the M1S primer introduced both the sample barcodes and 2-4 random nucleotides. Each mother yielded over 8.5 million TCR beta CDR3 reads and each child 2.5 million to 3 million reads. TCR recombination output is similarly shaped by thymic selection in related and unrelated pairs, with a minor effect exerted by inherited differences. Normalized repertoire overlap was always slightly but never significantly higher in related than unrelated mother-child pairs. With a sensitivity of about 100 clones per million clonotypes, no persistent microchimeric T cell clones were detected. In the study, deep NGS was used to compare the TCR beta repertoires of mothers and children, and features distinguishing related mother-child pairs from unrelated individuals were sought. The mean age was around 40 +/- 4 years for the mothers and around 10 +/- 4 years for the children. After adapter ligation with NEBNext reagents, the libraries were sequenced on Illumina HiSeq 2000 with 100+100 nt paired-end reads. To prevent cross-contamination, the mother and child libraries were prepared a month apart and were sequenced in separate runs. For each donor, somewhere between about 450,000 and 2,000,000 distinct TCR beta clonotypes were identified. Naive TCR beta clonotypes were estimated from low-frequency clonotypes matched to each donor's FACS-determined naive share, without sorting.

The clonotype originates from a girl aged 2-10 years in good health. The sample taken for sequencing was blood. The sequence links TRBV7-2 to TRBJ2-1, with a tentative D gene TRBD1 over 6 matching bases. DNA sequence: TGTGCCAGCAGCTTAGGTCAGGGGCGCACATATAGGGACAATGAGCAGTTCTTC. Translated, this gives CASSLGQGRTYRDNEQFF.